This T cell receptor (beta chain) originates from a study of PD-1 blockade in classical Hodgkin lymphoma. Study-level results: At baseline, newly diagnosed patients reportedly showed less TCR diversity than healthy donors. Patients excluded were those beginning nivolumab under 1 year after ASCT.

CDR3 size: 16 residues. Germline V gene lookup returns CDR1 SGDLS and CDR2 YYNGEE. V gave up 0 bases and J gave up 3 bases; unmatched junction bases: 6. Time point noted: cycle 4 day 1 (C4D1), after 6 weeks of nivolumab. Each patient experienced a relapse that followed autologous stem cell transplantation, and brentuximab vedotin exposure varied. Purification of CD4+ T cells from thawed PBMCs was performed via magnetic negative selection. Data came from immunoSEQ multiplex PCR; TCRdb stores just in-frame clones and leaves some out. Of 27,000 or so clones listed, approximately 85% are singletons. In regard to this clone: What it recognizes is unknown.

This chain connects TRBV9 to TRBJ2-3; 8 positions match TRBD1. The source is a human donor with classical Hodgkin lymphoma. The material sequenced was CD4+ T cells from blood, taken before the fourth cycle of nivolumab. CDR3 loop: CASSVEAGGRTDTQYF. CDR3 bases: TGTGCCAGCAGCGTAGAGGCAGGGGGCCGGACAGATACGCAGTATTTT.